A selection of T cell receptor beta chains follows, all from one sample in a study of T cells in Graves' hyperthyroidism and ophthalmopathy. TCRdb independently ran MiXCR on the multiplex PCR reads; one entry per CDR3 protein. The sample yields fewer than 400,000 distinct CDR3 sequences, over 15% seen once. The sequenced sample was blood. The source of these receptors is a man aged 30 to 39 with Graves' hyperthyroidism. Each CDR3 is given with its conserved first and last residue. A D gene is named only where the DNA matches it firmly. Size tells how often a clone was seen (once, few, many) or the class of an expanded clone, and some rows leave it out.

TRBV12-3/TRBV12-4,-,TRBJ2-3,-,CASSKEAPQDTQYF,TGTGCCAGCAGCAAAGAAGCCCCTCAAGATACGCAGTATTTT
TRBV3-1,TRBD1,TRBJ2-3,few,CASSRGQGADTQYF,TGTGCCAGCAGCCGGGGACAGGGGGCAGATACGCAGTATTTT
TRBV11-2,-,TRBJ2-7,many,CASSLDLFGYEQYF,TGTGCCAGCAGCTTAGATCTATTTGGGTACGAGCAGTACTTC
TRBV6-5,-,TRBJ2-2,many,CASSYETANTGELFF,TGTGCCAGCAGTTACGAGACAGCGAACACCGGGGAGCTGTTTTTT
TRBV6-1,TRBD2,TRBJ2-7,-,CASWTSGPRFYEQYF,TGTGCCAGCTGGACTAGCGGGCCTCGATTCTACGAGCAGTACTTC
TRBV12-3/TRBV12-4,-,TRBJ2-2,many,CASSSPHPGGELFF,TGTGCCAGCAGCTCCCCTCACCCGGGGGGGGAGCTGTTTTTT
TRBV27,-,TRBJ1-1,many,CASSSAWHGAFF,TGTGCCAGCAGTTCCGCCTGGCATGGGGCTTTCTTT
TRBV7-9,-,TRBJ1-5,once,CASGPPGSSNQPQHF,TGTGCCAGCGGACCTCCGGGGTCCTCCAATCAGCCCCAGCATTTT
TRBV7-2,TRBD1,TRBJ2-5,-,CASSPRDRSQETQYF,TGTGCCAGCAGCCCCCGGGACAGGTCCCAAGAGACCCAGTACTTC
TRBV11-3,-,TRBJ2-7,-,CASSSGTEQYF,TGTGCCAGCAGCTCCGGAACTGAGCAGTACTTC
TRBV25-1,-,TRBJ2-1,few,CASSEYDGSSYNEQFF,TGTGCCAGCAGTGAATATGACGGGAGCTCCTACAATGAGCAGTTCTTC
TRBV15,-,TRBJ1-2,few,CATSRGTRRDYGYTF,TGTGCCACCAGCAGAGGGACCAGACGGGACTATGGCTACACCTTC
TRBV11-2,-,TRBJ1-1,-,CASSPRVSNTEAFF,TGTGCCAGCAGCCCCCGGGTCTCGAACACTGAAGCTTTCTTT
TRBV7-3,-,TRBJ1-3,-,CASSFSPGNTIYF,TGTGCCAGCAGCTTTAGTCCCGGAAACACCATATATTTT
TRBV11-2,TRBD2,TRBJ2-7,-,CASSLTTSGGLEQYF,TGTGCCAGCAGCTTAACAACTAGCGGGGGTTTAGAGCAGTACTTC
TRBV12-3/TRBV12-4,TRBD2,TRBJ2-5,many,CASSLSGAAQETQYF,TGTGCCAGCAGTTTAAGCGGGGCAGCGCAAGAGACCCAGTACTTC
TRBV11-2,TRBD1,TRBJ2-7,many,CASSFPTPGTGDGYEQYF,TGTGCCAGCAGCTTTCCGACCCCCGGGACAGGGGACGGATACGAGCAGTACTTC
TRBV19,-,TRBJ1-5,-,CASSIDQVAGNQPQHF,TGTGCCAGTAGTATAGATCAGGTGGCGGGCAATCAGCCCCAGCATTTT
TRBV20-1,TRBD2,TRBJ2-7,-,CSARVLAGDHEQYF,TGCAGTGCTAGGGTCCTAGCGGGAGACCACGAGCAGTACTTC
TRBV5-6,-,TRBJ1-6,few,CASSRGSANSPLHF,TGTGCCAGCAGCCGAGGGAGTGCAAATTCACCCCTCCACTTT
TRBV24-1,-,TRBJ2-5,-,CATSDRSDYQETQYF,TGTGCCACCAGTGACAGGTCGGACTACCAAGAGACCCAGTACTTC
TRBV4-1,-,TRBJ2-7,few,CASSQEPPQGAVGEQYF,TGCGCCAGCAGCCAAGAACCGCCACAGGGAGCGGTCGGGGAGCAGTACTTC
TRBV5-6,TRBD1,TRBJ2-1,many,CASSHGTGGLDEQFF,TGTGCCAGCAGCCACGGGACAGGGGGGCTCGATGAGCAGTTCTTC
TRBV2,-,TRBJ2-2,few,CASSEEHPNTGELFF,TGTGCCAGCAGTGAAGAACACCCGAACACCGGGGAGCTGTTTTTT
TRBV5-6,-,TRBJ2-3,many,CASSLETDTQYF,TGTGCCAGCAGCTTAGAAACAGATACGCAGTATTTT
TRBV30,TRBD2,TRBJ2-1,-,CAWDGTTSSSYNEQFF,TGTGCCTGGGATGGGACGACTAGCAGCTCCTACAATGAGCAGTTCTTC
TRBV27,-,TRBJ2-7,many,CASSFTIAYEQYF,TGTGCCAGCAGTTTTACAATAGCCTACGAGCAGTACTTC
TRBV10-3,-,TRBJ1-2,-,CAIGQRSGDGYTF,TGTGCAATTGGACAGAGGAGTGGGGATGGCTACACCTTC
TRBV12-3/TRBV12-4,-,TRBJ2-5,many,CASSFLSETQYF,TGTGCCAGCAGTTTTCTATCGGAGACCCAGTACTTC